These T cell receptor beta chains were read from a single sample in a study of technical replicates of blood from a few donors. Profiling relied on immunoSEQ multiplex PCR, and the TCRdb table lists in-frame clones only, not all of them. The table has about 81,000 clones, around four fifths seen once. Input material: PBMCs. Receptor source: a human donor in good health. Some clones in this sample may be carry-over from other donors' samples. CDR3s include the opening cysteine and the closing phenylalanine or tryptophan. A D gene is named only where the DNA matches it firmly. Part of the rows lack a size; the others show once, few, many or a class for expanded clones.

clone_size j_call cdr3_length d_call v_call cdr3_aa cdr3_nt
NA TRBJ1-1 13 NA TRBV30 CAWSPLREGEAFF TGTGCCTGGAGTCCCCTTAGGGAGGGGGAAGCTTTCTTT
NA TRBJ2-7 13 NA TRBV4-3 CASSQGSGYEQYF TGCGCCAGCAGCCAAGGATCGGGCTACGAGCAGTACTTC
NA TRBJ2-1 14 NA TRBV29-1 CSAPLRGTYNEQFF TGCAGCGCCCCCCTGAGAGGCACCTACAATGAGCAGTTCTTC
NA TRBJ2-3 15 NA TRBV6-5 CASSYSGSPADTQYF TGTGCCAGCAGTTACTCCGGTAGCCCGGCAGATACGCAGTATTTT
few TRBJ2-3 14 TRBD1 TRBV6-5 CASSRQGSTDTQYF TGTGCCAGCAGTCGACAGGGTAGCACAGATACGCAGTATTTT
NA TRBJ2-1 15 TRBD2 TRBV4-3 CASSQDTGGYNEQFF TGCGCCAGCAGCCAAGATACGGGGGGGTACAATGAGCAGTTCTTC
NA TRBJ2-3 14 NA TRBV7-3 CASSLTGPLGTQYF TGTGCCAGCAGCTTAACGGGGCCCTTAGGTACGCAGTATTTT
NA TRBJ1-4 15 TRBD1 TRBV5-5 CASSFGDRESEKLFF TGTGCCAGCAGCTTTGGGGACAGGGAAAGTGAAAAACTGTTTTTT
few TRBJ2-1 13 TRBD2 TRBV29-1 CSVWGLAGDEQFF TGCAGCGTTTGGGGACTAGCGGGCGATGAGCAGTTCTTC
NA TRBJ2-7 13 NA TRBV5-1 CASSLDAGTEQYF TGCGCCAGCAGCTTGGATGCGGGCACGGAGCAGTACTTC
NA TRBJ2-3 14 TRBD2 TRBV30 CAWSVGSGRVTQYF TGTGCCTGGAGTGTAGGTAGCGGGAGGGTTACGCAGTATTTT
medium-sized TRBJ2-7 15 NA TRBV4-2 CASSQAPDSSYEQYF TGTGCCAGCAGCCAAGCTCCAGATTCCTCCTACGAGCAGTACTTC
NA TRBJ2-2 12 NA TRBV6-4 CASSRGTGELFF TGTGCCAGCAGTCGGGGCACCGGGGAGCTGTTTTTT
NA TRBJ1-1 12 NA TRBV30 CAWSRQNTEAFF TGTGCCTGGAGTAGACAGAACACTGAAGCTTTCTTT
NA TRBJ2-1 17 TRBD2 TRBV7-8 CASTRGLAGSSYNEQFF TGTGCCAGCACCCGAGGACTAGCGGGGAGCTCCTACAATGAGCAGTTCTTC
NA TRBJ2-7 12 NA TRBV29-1 CSVATVTYEQYF TGCAGCGTCGCGACAGTAACCTACGAGCAGTACTTC
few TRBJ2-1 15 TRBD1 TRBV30 CAWSGRDRGHNEQFF TGTGCCTGGAGTGGCCGGGACAGGGGCCACAATGAGCAGTTCTTC
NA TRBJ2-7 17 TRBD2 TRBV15 CATSRRVGREGPAEQYF TGTGCCACCAGCAGAAGAGTTGGGCGGGAGGGCCCCGCCGAGCAGTACTTC
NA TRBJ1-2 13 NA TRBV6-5 CASSSGGFYGYTF TGTGCCAGCAGTTCGGGAGGGTTTTATGGCTACACCTTC
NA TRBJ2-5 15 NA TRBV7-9 CASSLGTGGIETQYF TGTGCCAGCAGCTTAGGGACAGGCGGGATCGAGACCCAGTACTTC
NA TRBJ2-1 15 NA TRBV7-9 CASSLDPSSYNEQFF TGTGCCAGCAGCTTAGACCCCAGCTCCTACAATGAGCAGTTCTTC
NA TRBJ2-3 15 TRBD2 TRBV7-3 CASSQGGRGTDTQYF TGTGCCAGCAGCCAAGGAGGGCGGGGGACAGATACGCAGTATTTT
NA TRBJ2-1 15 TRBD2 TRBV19 CASSRSGTSLGEQFF TGTGCCAGTAGCCGTTCGGGGACTAGCTTAGGTGAGCAGTTCTTC
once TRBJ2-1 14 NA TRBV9 CASSVGPADNEQFF TGTGCCAGCAGCGTTGGGCCAGCAGACAATGAGCAGTTCTTC
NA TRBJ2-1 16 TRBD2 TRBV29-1 CSVTGLAGRPYNEQFF TGCAGCGTCACGGGACTAGCGGGCCGACCGTACAATGAGCAGTTCTTC
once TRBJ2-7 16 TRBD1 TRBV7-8 CASSFAGQGGAYEQYF TGTGCCAGCAGCTTCGCAGGACAGGGGGGGGCCTACGAGCAGTACTTC
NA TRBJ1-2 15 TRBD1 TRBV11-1 CASSAGTGGNYGYTF TGTGCCAGCAGCGCCGGGACAGGGGGAAACTATGGCTACACCTTC
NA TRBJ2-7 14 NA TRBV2 CASLGAGDYYEQYF TGTGCCAGCTTAGGTGCAGGAGACTACTACGAGCAGTACTTC
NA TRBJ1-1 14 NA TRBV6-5 CASSYVRQDGEAFF TGTGCCAGCAGTTACGTTCGACAGGATGGTGAAGCTTTCTTT
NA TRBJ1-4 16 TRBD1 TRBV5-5 CASSVGQRLTNEKLFF TGTGCCAGCAGTGTGGGACAGCGCCTTACTAATGAAAAACTGTTTTTT